These 29 T cell receptor beta chains originate from one sample sequenced in a study of cytomegalovirus exposure and HLA in healthy donors. Amplification used 60 Vbeta primers and 13 Jbeta primers. Generated by immunoSEQ multiplex PCR, the TCRdb table keeps only in-frame clones and is missing some. The sample has approximately 210,000 clones, 77% seen once. The sequencing input was PBMCs. The source is a woman under 40 in good health and CMV-seropositive.

The chain couples TRBV28 to TRBJ1-5; TRBD1 agrees at 11 bases. The CDR3 has 17 residues. Germline-derived CDR1 and CDR2 are MDHEN and SYDVKM. Trimming took 5 bases from V and 0 from J; bases not matched to a gene: 6. CDR3 nucleotides: TGTGCCAGCAGTACCGGACAGGGGGCTTTTAGCAATCAGCCCCAGCATTTT. It is translated as CASSTGQGAFSNQPQHF.

The chain combines TRBV6-1 with TRBJ2-1; TRBD1 is a possible D gene (5 bases). This CDR3 comprises 14 residues. Germline V gene lookup returns CDR1 MNHNS and CDR2 SASEGT. Trimming stripped 4 bases from V and 12 bases from J, with 19 bases between. CDR3 region: CASSALSLGVGQFF. The CDR3 bases are TGTGCCAGCAGTGCCCTTTCGTTAGGGGTAGGGCAGTTCTTC.

This sequence joins TRBV5-1 and TRBJ2-1; 11 nucleotides match TRBD2. The CDR3 loop spans 15 amino acids. The germline V gene encodes CDR1 SGHRS and CDR2 YFSETQ. The V and J ends lost 5 bases and 10 bases, in that order; junction bases with no gene match: 11. DNA for the CDR3: TGCGCCAGCAGTCGCGGGCTAGCGGGGGGCGGGGAGCAGTTCTTC. Translated, it gives CASSRGLAGGGEQFF.

This clone came up once. The rearrangement uses TRBV25-1 and TRBJ2-2, with 8 bases matching TRBD2. The V and J ends lost 2 bases and 7 bases, in that order; junction bases with no gene match: 6. CDR3 length: 15 amino acids. Germline-derived CDR1 and CDR2 are MGHDK and SYGVNS. CDR3 residues: CASSEGGLGYGELFF. In DNA, the CDR3 is TGTGCCAGCAGTGAAGGGGGACTAGGCTACGGGGAGCTGTTTTTT.

The chain links TRBV6-1 to TRBJ1-2; D perhaps matches TRBD1 (5 bases). The germline gives CDR1 MNHNS, CDR2 SASEGT. This CDR3 contains 13 residues. Between the trimmed V and J ends, which lost 4 bases and 0 bases, there was a span of 6 bases. In DNA, the CDR3 is TGTGCCAGCAGTGTCAGGGCTAACTATGGCTACACCTTC. This encodes CASSVRANYGYTF.

This clone has more than one count but fewer than ten. The chain uses TRBV5-4 and TRBJ2-7; TRBD2 is a possible D gene (6 bases). V dropped 1 base and J dropped 5 bases, with 13 bases sitting between them. The germline gives CDR1 SGHNT, CDR2 YYREEE (reference sequence). The CDR3 extends over 14 amino acids. In nucleotides, the CDR3 is TGTGCCAGCAGCTTGACCGGGAGCCCCCACGAGCAGTACTTC. Its translation: CASSLTGSPHEQYF.

The chain joins TRBV4-3 to TRBJ1-2; D is possibly TRBD1 (6 bases). Germline V gives CDR1 LGHNA, CDR2 YSLEER. V lost 0 bases and J 4 bases, leaving 12 bases between the germline ends. This CDR3 spans 15 amino acids. This CDR3 is CASSQEEGGVYGYTF. In DNA, the CDR3 is TGCGCCAGCAGCCAAGAGGAAGGGGGAGTCTATGGCTACACCTTC.

The V gene is TRBV6-5, the J gene TRBJ1-6; D remains ambiguous. CDR1 and CDR2 from the germline V gene are MNHEY and SVGAGI. V lost 3 bases, J lost 8 bases, and 14 bases lay in between. This CDR3 is 15 amino acids long. CDR3 nucleotides: TGTGCCAGCAGTTATGGGTGGCGGCCCGATTCACCCCTCCACTTT. Encoded protein: CASSYGWRPDSPLHF.

The chain has TRBV30 and TRBJ2-7; tentatively, D is TRBD1 (6 bases). Germline CDR1 and CDR2: GTSNPN and SVGIG (reference sequence). The CDR3 length is 12 residues. V lost 5 bases, J lost 0 bases, and 8 bases lay in between. The CDR3 loop is CAWGDTSYEQYF. CDR3 coding DNA: TGTGCCTGGGGGGACACCTCCTACGAGCAGTACTTC.

V gene TRBV30 combines with J gene TRBJ2-1; 10 bases match TRBD2. The CDR3 covers 12 residues. Unmatched junction bases numbered 3, after V lost 4 bases and J lost 9 bases. The germline gives CDR1 GTSNPN, CDR2 SVGIG (reference sequence). The CDR3 nucleotides are TGTGCCTGGACCATAGCGGGGGGTGAGCAGTTCTTC. As protein: CAWTIAGGEQFF.

The V call is TRBV27, the J call TRBJ1-4; possibly TRBD1 for D (5 bases). Germline assignment: CDR1 MNHEY and CDR2 SMNVEV (reference sequence). V was cut by 2 bases and J by 8 bases, with 12 bases left in between. This CDR3 is 14 amino acids long. CDR3 residues: CASSLRDSSEKLFF. CDR3 bases: TGTGCCAGCAGTTTACGAGACAGTAGCGAAAAACTGTTTTTT. The variable domain in full, completed from reference TRBV27 and TRBJ1-4, reads EAQVTQNPRYLITVTGKKLTVTCSQNMNHEYMSWYRQDPGLGLRQIYYSMNVEVTDKGDVPEGYKVSRKEKRNFPLILESPSPNQTSLYFCASSLRDSSEKLFFGSGTQLSVL.

This rearrangement joins TRBV27 to TRBJ1-4, with D maybe TRBD1 (5 bases). Between the trimmed V and J ends, which lost 7 bases and 7 bases, there was a span of 16 bases. CDR3 size: 14 residues. Germline V gene data show CDR1 as MNHEY and CDR2 as SMNVEV (reference sequence). CDR3 sequence reads: CASTPDRGGEKLFF. The CDR3, as DNA: TGTGCCAGCACCCCCGACCGGGGGGGTGAAAAACTGTTTTTT. Full variable domain (missing parts from reference TRBV27 and TRBJ1-4): EAQVTQNPRYLITVTGKKLTVTCSQNMNHEYMSWYRQDPGLGLRQIYYSMNVEVTDKGDVPEGYKVSRKEKRNFPLILESPSPNQTSLYFCASTPDRGGEKLFFGSGTQLSVL.

The chain combines TRBV4-1 with TRBJ2-3, with D possibly TRBD2 on 6 matching bases. CDR3 length: 17 amino acids. V was trimmed by 4 bases and J by 0 bases, leaving 17 bases between them. CDR1 MGHRA and CDR2 YSYEKL come from the germline V gene. The CDR3 DNA sequence: TGCGCCAGCAGCCCCCGCGGCGGGACCACAAGCACAGATACGCAGTATTTT. It codes for CASSPRGGTTSTDTQYF.

The gene calls are TRBV9 and TRBJ1-2; D not certain. Germline CDR1 is SGDLS and CDR2 is YYNGEE. The length of the CDR3 is 14 residues. V lost 4 bases and J lost 7, with 17 bases in between. CDR3 amino acids: CASSSRAGVGGYTF. CDR3 nucleotides: TGTGCCAGCAGCAGCCGCGCGGGAGTGGGTGGCTACACCTTC.

The CDR3 DNA follows: TGTGCCAGCAGTCACCGGATGGGGGGGGGCTACACCTTC. This encodes CASSHRMGGGYTF. V and J are TRBV28 and TRBJ1-2; possibly TRBD1 for D (5 bases). The V end lost 5 bases, the J end lost 8 bases, and 15 bases lay between the germline ends. CDR1 is MDHEN and CDR2 is SYDVKM in the germline V gene. The CDR3 contains 13 residues.

This chain joins TRBV25-1 and TRBJ2-1, with a possible D match to TRBD2 (7 bases). V gave up 2 bases and J gave up 3 bases, with 17 bases separating them. Germline lookup yields CDR1 MGHDK and CDR2 SYGVNS. CDR3 size: 17 residues. DNA for the CDR3: TGTGCCAGCAGTGAAAGACGATCGGGGGGCATCTACAATGAGCAGTTCTTC. It specifies CASSERRSGGIYNEQFF.

This clone occurred a few times. The chain links TRBV7-3 to TRBJ2-1; 9 positions agree with TRBD1. V shed 5 bases and J 3 bases; nucleotides not matched to a gene: 5. Germline-derived CDR1 and CDR2 are SGHTA and FQGTGA. The CDR3 is 15 amino acids. CDR3 loop: CASSLGTGLYNEQFF. In DNA, the CDR3 is TGTGCCAGCAGCCTCGGGACAGGGCTCTACAATGAGCAGTTCTTC.

This chain links TRBV4-2 with TRBJ1-4, with a possible D match to TRBD1 (5 bases). Germline V gives CDR1 LGHNA, CDR2 YNFKEQ. Trimming removed 3 bases at V and 0 bases at J, with 20 bases between. This CDR3 spans 19 amino acids. The CDR3 sequence is CASSHPRAGTLSTNEKLFF. Written as DNA, the CDR3 is TGTGCCAGCAGCCACCCGCGGGCGGGGACCCTCTCAACTAATGAAAAACTGTTTTTT.

A remark on this clone: Other DNA sequences in the same sample also yield this CDR3. This chain joins TRBV7-8 and TRBJ1-1; 8 bases agree with TRBD1. The CDR3 has 14 residues. Trimming removed 0 bases from V and 4 bases from J; junction bases left unmatched: 1. Germline loops: CDR1 SGHVS, CDR2 FQNEAQ. The CDR3 reads CASSLATGGTEAFF. In DNA form, the CDR3 reads TGTGCCAGCAGCTTAGCTACAGGGGGCACTGAAGCTTTCTTT.

This sequence joins TRBV5-5 and TRBJ2-7; 9 bases line up with TRBD2. The V gene's germline CDR1 is SGHKS and CDR2 YYEKEE (reference sequence). The CDR3 is made up of 16 amino acids. With V trimmed by 2 bases and J by 2 bases, 8 bases remained unmatched. This CDR3 is CASSLLSSGIPYEQYF. The CDR3 DNA is TGTGCCAGCAGCTTACTTTCTAGCGGGATACCCTACGAGCAGTACTTC.

V and J are TRBV5-4 and TRBJ1-4, with 10 positions matching TRBD1. Trimming at V came to 5 bases and at J to 8 bases, leaving 9 bases not matched to a gene. CDR3 length equals 15 residues. From germline, CDR1 is SGHNT and CDR2 YYREEE (reference sequence). This chain's CDR3 is CASSAPGQGREKLFF. CDR3 bases: TGTGCCAGCAGTGCCCCGGGACAGGGGCGGGAAAAACTGTTTTTT.

V is TRBV28 and J is TRBJ1-1; D not resolved. The germline V gene has CDR1 MDHEN and CDR2 SYDVKM. Trimming cost V 6 bases and J 1 base, with 6 bases left between them. The CDR3 covers 12 residues. DNA for the CDR3: TGTGCCAGCAGGAACAGGAACACTGAAGCTTTCTTT. Encoded protein: CASRNRNTEAFF. Full variable domain (missing parts from reference TRBV28 and TRBJ1-1): DVKVTQSSRYLVKRTGEKVFLECVQDMDHENMFWYRQDPGLGLRLIYFSYDVKMKEKGDIPEGYSVSREKKERFSLILESASTNQTSMYLCASRNRNTEAFFGQGTRLTVV.

V usage is TRBV28 and J usage is TRBJ1-3, with TRBD1 as a possible D gene (6 bases). Germline V CDR1 and CDR2: MDHEN, SYDVKM. Trimming pared 6 bases from V and 4 bases from J, leaving 13 bases between. The CDR3 spans 14 residues. Here the CDR3 DNA reads TGTGCCAGCAGCCTACAGGGAATCGGAAACACCATATATTTT. It translates to CASSLQGIGNTIYF.

The rearrangement uses TRBV29-1 and TRBJ1-2; D remains unclear. Germline lookup yields CDR1 SQVTM and CDR2 ANQGSEA. The ends were cut back, 1 base at V and 4 bases at J, with 13 bases in the middle. This CDR3 contains 14 residues. DNA for the CDR3: TGCAGCGTTGAAGTCGGCGGGTCCGTCTATGGCTACACCTTC. It codes for CSVEVGGSVYGYTF.

In its sample, this clone was seen a few times. V usage is TRBV18 and J usage is TRBJ2-1; 8 bases are a match to TRBD1. Germline CDR1 reads KGHSH; CDR2 reads LQKENI. V lost 6 bases to trimming and J lost 6 bases; unmatched junction nucleotides: 10. This CDR3 has 15 amino acids. The chain's CDR3 is CASSQGAGEANEQFF. The CDR3 bases are TGTGCCAGCTCTCAGGGGGCAGGGGAAGCCAATGAGCAGTTCTTC.

The chain uses TRBV28 and TRBJ2-1, with D unresolved. V lost 8 bases, J lost 4 bases, and 18 bases lay in between. From germline, CDR1 is MDHEN and CDR2 SYDVKM. This CDR3 is built from 15 residues. CDR3 loop: CASHPGPKLYNEQFF. CDR3 in DNA: TGTGCCAGCCACCCTGGGCCAAAATTATACAATGAGCAGTTCTTC.

J is TRBJ1-1 and V is TRBV6-1; 7 bases fit TRBD1. Trimming cost V 4 bases and J 3 bases; bases outside gene matches: 14. The CDR3 length is 17 residues. The V gene's germline CDR1 is MNHNS and CDR2 SASEGT. The chain's CDR3 is CASSGRTGTVIYTEAFF. The DNA of the CDR3 is TGTGCCAGCAGTGGGAGGACCGGGACAGTAATTTACACTGAAGCTTTCTTT.

This clone was counted a single time. The chain employs TRBV28 and TRBJ2-7; 7 bases line up with TRBD1. V shed 8 bases, J shed 4 bases, and the junction held 8 bases outside the gene matches. The CDR3 is made up of 13 amino acids. CDR1 is MDHEN and CDR2 is SYDVKM in the germline V gene. This CDR3 reads CASEPGQKYEQYF. The CDR3 region has the DNA TGTGCCAGCGAGCCGGGACAGAAGTACGAGCAGTACTTC.

The chain has TRBV19 and TRBJ2-7; tentative D call: TRBD2 (7 bases). The CDR3 is 15 residues long. Between the trimmed V and J ends, which lost 6 bases and 3 bases, there was a span of 18 bases. The germline gives CDR1 LNHDA, CDR2 SQIVND (reference sequence). For the CDR3, the DNA is TGTGCCAGTAGCATCGCCGGGGGGCGCTTCTACGAGCAGTACTTC. Encoded protein: CASSIAGGRFYEQYF. Supplemented by reference TRBV19 and TRBJ2-7, the full variable domain reads DGGITQSPKYLFRKEGQNVTLSCEQNLNHDAMYWYRQDPGQGLRLIYYSQIVNDFQKGDIAEGYSVSREKKESFPLTVTSAQKNPTAFYLCASSIAGGRFYEQYFGPGTRLTVT.